What follows describes a single T cell receptor (beta chain). Its antigen is not yet known. No quality values exist for individual bases; no much larger clone is one base distant. The CDR3 regions of human TCRbeta chains were subjected to immunosequencing. The source study handled its data this way. TCRs in the repertoires were compared against a reference library of SARS-CoV-2-specific TCRs that had been generated with the MIRA antigen-specificity platform. Breadth was defined as the fraction of unique TCRs that were SARS-CoV-2-associated. Depth was defined as the fraction of total T cells that were SARS-CoV-2-associated. Using the MIRA data, each spike-specific TCR was mapped to the spike region that the TCR reacts to and placed in a CD4 or CD8 class. Log10-transformed breadth and depth values were compared by one-way ANOVA with Sidak's multiple comparisons tests. TCRdb mirrors the immuneACCESS table, restricted to in-frame sequences. Some clones are absent from its copies; in checked studies, under half trace to an unresolved V gene, and the reason for the others is unknown. V and J calls and clone size are copied from that table; D and trimming were computed from the DNA. This sample comprises about 100,000 clones, roughly 84% of them detected only once. Jointly, the top ten make up 3.3% of the sample.

The sample's time point label, decoded: baseline before first vaccination. Vaccinee samples were obtained from the UK trials COV001 and COV002, which included a single-blind randomized controlled phase 2/3 trial of AZD1222 (ChAdOx1 nCoV-19) in healthy adults. For TCRbeta chain sequencing, PBMC samples were collected from trial participants at day 0 and at day 28 after the second dose. The data stem from a study of T cell responses to AZD1222 COVID-19 vaccine (dated by TCRdb to about 2021). The study in broad terms: AZD1222 recipients whose second dose came at about 4 weeks and those whose second dose came at about 12 weeks were combined into one group, since spike-specific TCR depth and breadth did not differ between the two schedules. A total of about 230 trial participants underwent TCR sequencing, of whom 207 received two doses of AZD1222 and some 26 received two doses of the MenACWY control vaccine. Trial participants were enrolled into age subgroups of 18-55, 56-69 and 70-plus years, which contained roughly 140, 27 and 60 TCR-sequenced participants, respectively.

Overall study results and their limits: Because no day 14 peak-response samples were available, the repertoires could be characterized only after the peak T cell response. Conclusions about previously exposed vaccinees are limited, since just five to seven AZD1222 recipients were seropositive for SARS-CoV-2 at baseline. Epitopes outside the regions mutated in the B.1.351 and B.1.1.7 variants were reportedly recognized by nearly half of the unique spike-specific TCRs. In the small 56-69-year group, the increase in depth fell short of significance, most likely because of low power. Most participants were white British and females outnumbered males, and the authors suggested that clonal diversity may have been underestimated. After two AZD1222 doses, spike-specific TCR breadth and depth were significantly higher than at day 0 and than in MenACWY recipients. CD4 TCRs associated with the vaccine covered the entire spike protein, and the dominant responses were in regions 160-218 and 743-854.

V is reduced by 4 bases and J by 2 bases, leaving a spacing of 13 bases between them. The germline V gene encodes CDR1 KGHDR and CDR2 SFDVKD. The CDR3 measures 15 amino acids from cysteine to phenylalanine. Just CDR3 DNA is preserved here, 45 bases in frame from base 1. The material was peripheral blood, obtained on day 0 of AZD1222 vaccination. The chain is encoded by TRBV24-1 joined to TRBJ1-2; 6 matching bases give a weak D call of TRBD1. This receptor was taken from an adult in good health. The CDR3: CATSDPRTANYGYTF. The nucleotides read TGTGCCACCAGTGACCCCAGGACAGCCAACTATGGCTACACCTTC.